The 28 T cell receptor beta chains presented below share a single source sample, sequenced in a study of T cell responses to AZD1222 COVID-19 vaccine. Data came from immunoSEQ multiplex PCR; TCRdb stores just in-frame clones and leaves some out. The sample has 15,000 or so clones; roughly 90% are singletons. The specimen comprised peripheral blood, sampled 28 days after the second AZD1222 dose. The receptors come from an adult who received the AZD1222 COVID-19 vaccine.

This clone was found a few times. CDR3 amino acids: CASSLVQGAYEQYF. The CDR3 nucleotides read TGTGCCAGCAGCTTAGTACAGGGGGCCTACGAGCAGTACTTC. The chain carries TRBV7-9 and TRBJ2-7; 8 bases line up with TRBD1. The CDR3 runs 14 residues. V trimming: 1 base; J trimming: 2 bases; junction bases outside the gene matches: 1. Germline CDR1 is SEHNR and CDR2 is FQNEAQ (reference sequence).

V usage is TRBV28 and J usage is TRBJ2-7; 10 bases match TRBD2. The CDR3 has 15 amino acids. Germline V gene lookup returns CDR1 MDHEN and CDR2 SYDVKM. J lost 4 bases, V lost 6 bases, and 9 bases had no gene match. The CDR3 loop reads CASRPLAGDRYEQYF. DNA of the CDR3: TGTGCCAGCAGACCCCTAGCGGGGGACCGATACGAGCAGTACTTC.

This chain connects TRBV25-1 to TRBJ2-3; TRBD2 might be the D (5 bases). The germline CDR1 and CDR2 sequences are MGHDK and SYGVNS. There are 17 residues in the CDR3. Trimming cost V 0 bases and J 0 bases, with 13 bases left between them. The CDR3 protein is CASSEYPGILSTDTQYF. The CDR3 coding sequence is TGTGCCAGCAGTGAATACCCGGGAATCCTTAGCACAGATACGCAGTATTTT. The whole variable domain, filled in from reference TRBV25-1 and TRBJ2-3, reads EADIYQTPRYLVIGTGKKITLECSQTMGHDKMYWYQQDPGMELHLIHYSYGVNSTEKGDLSSESTVSRIRTEHFPLTLESARPSHTSQYLCASSEYPGILSTDTQYFGPGTRLTVL.

This chain connects TRBV24-1 to TRBJ2-3, with D unclear. Trimming took off 4 bases at V and 0 bases at J, with 22 bases between the two ends. The CDR3 runs 19 residues. Per the germline V gene, CDR1 is KGHDR and CDR2 is SFDVKD. The CDR3 reads CATSDPVGVAGPSTDTQYF. The CDR3 coding sequence is TGTGCCACCAGTGACCCTGTTGGGGTAGCCGGACCTAGCACAGATACGCAGTATTTT.

V and J are TRBV5-1 and TRBJ1-2; no clear D. From germline, CDR1 is SGHRS and CDR2 YFSETQ. CDR3 length equals 14 residues. Trimming removed 4 bases at V and 0 bases at J, with 10 bases between. Here the CDR3 reads CASSPGQTNYGYTF. The CDR3 region has the DNA TGCGCCAGCAGCCCGGGCCAGACTAACTATGGCTACACCTTC.

The sample holds one count of this clone. J is TRBJ2-3 and V is TRBV3-1 (or the pseudogene TRBV3-2); tentatively, D is TRBD1 or TRBD2 (5 bases each). CDR1 and CDR2 from the germline V gene are LGHDT and YNNKEL (reference sequence). The CDR3 is made up of 15 amino acids. Trimming took off 1 base at V and 3 bases at J, with 11 bases between the two ends. The CDR3 protein is CASSQVRDLTDTQYF. CDR3 DNA sequence: TGTGCCAGCAGCCAAGTCCGGGACCTTACAGATACGCAGTATTTT.

The chain couples TRBV4-3 to TRBJ2-3; the match to TRBD2 covers 8 bases. The CDR3 totals 16 residues. Germline CDR1 is LGHNA and CDR2 is YSLEER. The J segment lost 4 bases and the V segment lost 1 base, leaving 7 bases of the junction unmatched. The CDR3 nucleotides read TGCGCCAGCAGCCAAGGGCGGGGGGCCCTTTCAGATACGCAGTATTTT. Translation: CASSQGRGALSDTQYF.

This clone was recorded once. The chain has TRBV30 and TRBJ1-1, with D tentatively TRBD1 (6 bases). V shed 2 bases and J shed 6 bases, with 16 bases lying between them. CDR1 is GTSNPN and CDR2 is SVGIG in the germline V gene (reference sequence). CDR3 size: 14 residues. The CDR3 DNA is TGTGCCTGGAGTAGTTTTGGCGAGGGGGCTGAAGCTTTCTTT. This gives the protein CAWSSFGEGAEAFF.

This clone was seen more than once but under ten times. V usage is TRBV29-1 and J usage is TRBJ1-2; D is unresolved. Germline loops: CDR1 SQVTM, CDR2 ANQGSEA. The CDR3 runs 11 residues. V gave up 3 bases and J gave up 4 bases, with 6 bases separating them. The CDR3 region is CSVEIAYGYTF. The CDR3 DNA reads TGCAGCGTTGAGATAGCCTATGGCTACACCTTC.

The chain carries TRBV6-1 and TRBJ2-3, with 7 positions matching TRBD1. The germline V gene encodes CDR1 MNHNS and CDR2 SASEGT. V shed 4 bases and J 0 bases; nucleotides not matched to a gene: 13. This CDR3 has 18 amino acids. CDR3 amino acids: CASSVYRRGGPSTDTQYF. Written as DNA, the CDR3 is TGTGCCAGCAGTGTATACAGGAGAGGGGGCCCTAGCACAGATACGCAGTATTTT.

The V gene is TRBV19, the J gene TRBJ2-5; 7 bases map to TRBD1. From germline, CDR1 is LNHDA and CDR2 SQIVND (reference sequence). The V gene end was trimmed by 10 bases and the J gene end by 2 bases; junction bases not matched to a gene: 7. CDR3 length: 13 amino acids. The CDR3 spells CATKDRIQETQYF. CDR3 bases: TGTGCCACTAAGGACAGGATTCAAGAGACCCAGTACTTC.

The CDR3 region is CASSELMLSNYGYTF. The CDR3 nucleotides are TGTGCCAGCAGTGAACTTATGCTATCTAACTATGGCTACACCTTC. This chain uses TRBV6-1 with TRBJ1-2, with D hard to call. Looked up from germline, CDR1 is MNHNS and CDR2 is SASEGT. Trimming stripped 2 bases from V and 0 bases from J, with 10 bases between. The CDR3 sequence is 15 residues long.

In DNA form, the CDR3 reads TGTGCCAGCAGCCAAGGGCTCATGAACACTGAAGCTTTCTTT. Its protein product is CASSQGLMNTEAFF. The chain has TRBV3-1 (or the pseudogene TRBV3-2) and TRBJ1-1; D is uncertain. This CDR3 comprises 14 residues. Trimming stripped 1 base from V and 0 bases from J, with 6 bases between. Germline CDR1 LGHDT, CDR2 YNNKEL (reference sequence).

This clone is categorized as medium-sized. This chain connects TRBV6-4 to TRBJ2-3; the D gene is possibly TRBD1 (5 bases). V lost 0 bases to trimming and J lost 0 bases, with 10 bases between them. Per germline, CDR1 MRHNA and CDR2 SNTAGT. There are 16 residues in the CDR3. CDR3 sequence: CASSDSQGTSTDTQYF. The CDR3 DNA reads as TGTGCCAGCAGTGACTCGCAGGGAACTAGCACAGATACGCAGTATTTT.

The chain is built from TRBV19 and TRBJ1-1; D unresolved. Germline V CDR1 and CDR2: LNHDA, SQIVND (reference sequence). The CDR3 runs to 15 residues. Trimming removed 1 base from V and 1 base from J, with 10 bases in between. The CDR3 bases are TGTGCCAGTAGTATAGTCTTCTCAGAGAACACTGAAGCTTTCTTT. Protein: CASSIVFSENTEAFF.

This chain links TRBV5-3 with TRBJ2-1; unclear D gene. TRBV5-3 is an ORF, and what it does is uncertain. The V end was cut by 3 bases, the J end by 8 bases, with 18 bases between. The CDR3 length is 15 residues. The CDR3 nucleotides read TGTGCCAGAAGCTCCCGACACCTTTTGGGGTATGAGCAGTTCTTC. Its translation: CARSSRHLLGYEQFF.

The chain carries TRBV2 and TRBJ2-5; D is possibly TRBD2 (6 bases). CDR1 and CDR2 from the germline V gene are SNHLY and FYNNEI. Trimming took 7 bases from V and 7 from J, leaving 13 bases between them. This CDR3 region has 12 residues. The CDR3 DNA reads as TGTGCCAGCACGAGGCCGCGGGGGACCCAGTACTTC. It encodes CASTRPRGTQYF. The variable domain in full, completed from reference TRBV2 and TRBJ2-5, reads EPEVTQTPSHQVTQMGQEVILRCVPISNHLYFYWYRQILGQKVEFLVSFYNNEISEKSEIFDDQFSVERPDGSNFTLKIRSTKLEDSAMYFCASTRPRGTQYFGPGTRLLVL.

V gene TRBV6-5 combines with J gene TRBJ1-5; weak D call: TRBD1 (5 bases). The CDR3 consists of 14 residues. With 6 bases removed from V and 0 bases from J, the gap between germline ends came to 9 bases. CDR1 and CDR2 from the germline V gene are MNHEY and SVGAGI. CDR3 protein: CASRPGNSNQPQHF. As DNA, the CDR3 is TGTGCCAGCAGACCAGGGAATAGCAATCAGCCCCAGCATTTT.

The chain couples TRBV18 to TRBJ1-1; perhaps TRBD1 as D (6 bases). V lost 2 bases, J lost 11 bases, and 15 bases lay in between. This CDR3 spans 13 amino acids. Germline CDR1 reads KGHSH; CDR2 reads LQKENI. The CDR3 DNA sequence: TGTGCCAGCTCACCAAGGGGGGAGTTTGGCGCTTTCTTT. Translated: CASSPRGEFGAFF.

V is TRBV10-3 and J is TRBJ2-1; TRBD1 matches 10 bases. Germline-derived CDR1 and CDR2 are ENHRY and SYGVKD. CDR3 length equals 14 residues. Trimming removed 6 bases from V and 5 bases from J; junction bases left unmatched: 4. CDR3: CAIRPGQGDNEQFF. The CDR3 DNA sequence: TGTGCCATCAGACCAGGACAGGGGGACAATGAGCAGTTCTTC.

CDR3 sequence (DNA): TGTGCCAGCAGCTTAAATAGCGGGGCCTACAATGAGCAGTTCTTC. Encoded protein: CASSLNSGAYNEQFF. The gene calls are TRBV7-2 and TRBJ2-1, with 8 bases that match TRBD2. Per the germline V gene, CDR1 is SGHTA and CDR2 is FQGNSA. The ends lost 2 bases at V and 2 bases at J; junction bases unmatched: 2. CDR3 length equals 15 residues. Looking up the rest from reference TRBV7-2 and TRBJ2-1 gives the full variable domain: GAGVSQSPSNKVTEKGKDVELRCDPISGHTALYWYRQSLGQGLEFLIYFQGNSAPDKSGLPSDRFSAERTGGSVSTLTIQRTQQEDSAVYLCASSLNSGAYNEQFFGPGTRLTVL.

The sample holds one count of this clone. This CDR3 is CASRRTVNQPQHF. As DNA, the CDR3 is TGTGCCAGCAGGCGGACAGTGAATCAGCCCCAGCATTTT. V usage is TRBV2 and J usage is TRBJ1-5; D possibly corresponds to TRBD1 (6 bases). The ends were cut back, 6 bases at V and 4 bases at J, with 10 bases in the middle. Germline-derived CDR1 and CDR2 are SNHLY and FYNNEI. This CDR3 is 13 amino acids long.

This sequence joins TRBV29-1 and TRBJ2-1, with TRBD2 as a possible D gene (5 bases). Per the germline V gene, CDR1 is SQVTM and CDR2 is ANQGSEA. V lost 3 bases to trimming and J lost 7 bases, with 10 bases between them. The CDR3 is made up of 12 amino acids. CDR3 DNA sequence: TGCAGCGTTGACGGGGTTTTAAATGAGCAGTTCTTC. This translates into CSVDGVLNEQFF.

The chain links TRBV6-2 or TRBV6-3 to TRBJ2-3; 9 nucleotides line up with TRBD2. V dropped 0 bases and J dropped 8; count of bases not matched to a gene: 6. CDR3 size: 15 residues. The germline gives CDR1 MNHEY, CDR2 SVGEGT. The CDR3 is CASSYSAGGPGTQYF. The DNA of the CDR3 is TGTGCCAGCAGTTACTCAGCGGGGGGCCCCGGTACGCAGTATTTT.

This chain connects TRBV27 to TRBJ2-3, with D possibly being TRBD2 (5 bases). Germline CDR1 reads MNHEY; CDR2 reads SMNVEV (reference sequence). V was shortened by 3 bases and J by 6 bases, with 13 bases between the two germline ends. This CDR3 has 14 amino acids. As DNA, the CDR3 is TGTGCCAGCAGTTTGGGCGGGCCCTGGGATACGCAGTATTTT. It is translated as CASSLGGPWDTQYF.

J is TRBJ1-6 and V is TRBV28; 7 nucleotides match TRBD1. After removal of 5 bases from V and 10 bases from J, the junction contained 8 bases not matched to a gene. The CDR3 runs 14 residues. CDR1 is MDHEN, CDR2 SYDVKM, per germline. This chain's CDR3 is CASSTQQGPSPLHF. Written as DNA, the CDR3 is TGTGCCAGCAGTACCCAACAGGGGCCGTCACCCCTCCACTTT.

V and J are TRBV29-1 and TRBJ2-7; 7 positions match TRBD1. This CDR3 contains 12 residues. V trimming: 7 bases; J trimming: 6 bases; junction bases outside the gene matches: 9. Germline CDR1 is SQVTM and CDR2 is ANQGSEA. The chain's CDR3 is CSARVTGAEQYF. The DNA for the CDR3 is TGCAGCGCCCGAGTCACAGGGGCCGAGCAGTACTTC.

The V and J genes are TRBV7-6 and TRBJ2-7; no clear D. Germline-derived CDR1 and CDR2 are SGHVS and FNYEAQ. The V end lost 8 bases, the J end lost 0 bases, and 5 bases lay between the germline ends. The CDR3 length is 11 residues. As DNA, the CDR3 is TGTGCCAGCGTTGACTCCTACGAGCAGTACTTC. Translation: CASVDSYEQYF.